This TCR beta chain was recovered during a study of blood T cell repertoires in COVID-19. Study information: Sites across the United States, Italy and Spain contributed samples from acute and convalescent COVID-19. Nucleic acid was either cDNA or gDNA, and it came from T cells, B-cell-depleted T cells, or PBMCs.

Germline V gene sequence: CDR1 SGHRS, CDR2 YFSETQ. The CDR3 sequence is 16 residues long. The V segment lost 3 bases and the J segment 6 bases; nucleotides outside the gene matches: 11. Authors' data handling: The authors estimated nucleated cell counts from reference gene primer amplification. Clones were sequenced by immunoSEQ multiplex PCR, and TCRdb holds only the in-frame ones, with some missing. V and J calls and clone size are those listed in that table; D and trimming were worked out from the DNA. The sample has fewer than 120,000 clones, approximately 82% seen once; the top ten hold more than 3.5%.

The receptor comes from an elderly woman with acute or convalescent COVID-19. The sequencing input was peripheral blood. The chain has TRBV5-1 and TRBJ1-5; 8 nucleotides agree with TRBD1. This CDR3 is CASSSTQGAKVQPQHF. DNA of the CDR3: TGCGCCAGCAGCTCTACCCAGGGGGCGAAGGTTCAGCCCCAGCATTTT.